The TCR beta chain under discussion was sequenced for a study of OX40 agonist ivuxolimab in advanced cancers. Study-level background: Across the patients, intravenous ivuxolimab was delivered every 2 weeks at 0.01 to 10 mg/kg. With a range of roughly 23 to 85, age averaged 60 years, and roughly 80% were male. Broader study findings: Near-lowest levels of clonal expansion characterized partial responders at 0.1-3.0 mg/kg.

In this sample, this clone turned up once. No antigen is known for it. The assay was immunoSEQ multiplex PCR, and TCRdb's table has in-frame clones only and misses some. This sample has about 60,000 clones; around 86% occur once, and the top ten carry about 1.1%. Blood specimens came from baseline, cycle 4 day 1, and cycle 7 day 1. Germline CDR1 reads SGHRS; CDR2 reads YFSETQ. V lost 3 bases to trimming and J lost 7 bases; unmatched junction nucleotides: 19. The CDR3 length is 18 residues. The chain is built from TRBV5-1 and TRBJ2-1, with 7 nucleotides matching TRBD2. The TCR comes from an adult with an advanced solid tumor such as melanoma, head and neck, liver or kidney cancer. Sequences were derived from CD4+ or CD8+ T cells sorted from blood, sampled in a trial of the OX40 agonist ivuxolimab. DNA of the CDR3: TGCGCCAGCAGCTCGGGGCTCTGGGGGAGGGCCGGACGGAATGAGCAGTTCTTC. Its translation is CASSSGLWGRAGRNEQFF.